This T cell receptor (beta chain) originates from a study of T cell changes during pregnancy in multiple sclerosis. Profiled with immunoSEQ multiplex PCR; TCRdb holds only in-frame clones, not every one. Here the sample spans approximately 83,000 clones, over 80% being singletons. The specimen comprised peripheral blood, sampled in the first trimester of pregnancy. The clonotype was recovered from a female donor with multiple sclerosis, enrolled in a pregnancy study.

The CDR3 DNA follows: TGTGCTAGTGGTTTGGTACTAACGGCTAGCGGGGAGGAGCAGTACTTC. Its protein is CASGLVLTASGEEQYF. The J gene is TRBJ2-7, the V gene TRBV12-5; TRBD2 aligns across 9 bases. The germline CDR1 and CDR2 sequences are LGHNT and FRNRAP. This CDR3 has 16 residues. Trimming cost V 0 bases and J 7 bases; bases outside gene matches: 10.